This TCR beta chain was recovered during a study of a mutant IDH1 vaccine in newly diagnosed glioma. This clone occurred a few times. Antigen specificity is unknown. Time point meaning: week 35, safety follow-up. Doses comprised 300 ug of mutant IDH1 20-mer peptide each, plus topical imiquimod. Produced via immunoSEQ multiplex PCR; TCRdb's table is partial and in-frame only. The sample includes approximately 30,000 clones, over 60% of them seen just once. The CDR3 runs to 17 residues. V gave up 0 bases and J gave up 0 bases; unmatched junction bases: 6. Germline-derived CDR1 and CDR2 are SGDLS and YYNGEE.

The V call is TRBV9, the J call TRBJ1-3, with 7 bases identical to TRBD1. This receptor was obtained from a man aged 45 to 65 with glioma. Sequencing was performed on PBMCs, taken from a glioma patient whose treatment included an IDH1 peptide vaccine. The CDR3 protein is CASSVETGPNSGNTIYF. The DNA for the CDR3 is TGTGCCAGCAGCGTAGAGACAGGGCCGAACTCTGGAAACACCATATATTTT.